This T cell receptor beta chain was found in a study of molecular identifiers for immune sequencing clone quantification. V lost 5 bases to trimming and J lost 4 bases; unmatched junction nucleotides: 5. This CDR3 contains 14 residues. Germline V lookup: CDR1 LNHNV, CDR2 YYDKDF (reference sequence). Previously described methods and listed TCR primers were employed for the bulk TCR libraries. TCRdb used MiXCR to reprocess the PCR reads, holding one entry per CDR3 protein. The data show under 650,000 distinct CDR3 sequences, 20% seen once. When naive CD8 T cells were sorted, they were gated as CD8+CD4-CCR7+CD45RA+. This clonotype showed up many times.

V usage is TRBV15 and J usage is TRBJ2-5, with 9 bases aligning to TRBD1. The sequencing sample was made of naive CD8+ T cells from blood, with Jurkat cell RNA spiked in. Subset reported: FACS-sorted CD8+CD4-CCR7+CD45RA+ naive T cells. The receptor was derived from a human donor in good health. Some libraries in this study had Jurkat cell RNA spiked in. CDR3 DNA sequence: TGTGCCACCAGCTCCGACAGGGGGGGAGAGACCCAGTACTTC. It is translated as CATSSDRGGETQYF.